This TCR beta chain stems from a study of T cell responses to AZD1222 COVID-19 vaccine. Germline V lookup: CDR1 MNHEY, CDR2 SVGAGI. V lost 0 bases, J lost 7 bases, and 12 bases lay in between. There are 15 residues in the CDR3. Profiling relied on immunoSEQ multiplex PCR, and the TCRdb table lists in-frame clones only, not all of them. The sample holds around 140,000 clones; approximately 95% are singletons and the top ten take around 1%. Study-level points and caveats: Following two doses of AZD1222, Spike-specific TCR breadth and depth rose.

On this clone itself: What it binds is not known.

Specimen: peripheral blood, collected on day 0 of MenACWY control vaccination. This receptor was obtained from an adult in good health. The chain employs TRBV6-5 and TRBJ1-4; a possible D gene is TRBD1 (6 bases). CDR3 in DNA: TGTGCCAGCAGTTACTCGGGGGGCCGGGGTGAAAAACTGTTTTTT. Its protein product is CASSYSGGRGEKLFF.